The 21 T cell receptor beta chains given below trace back to one sample, sequenced in a study of vaccination and CD4 T cells after COVID-19. The antigens for these receptors are not known. Time point noted: late sampling 161 to 241 days after vaccination in three convalescent patients. Treatment specified: 10-day PBMC culture with coronavirus spike peptide pools or control peptides (ViraFEST assay). The assay that was used to sequence DNA from cultured CD4+ T cells was the Oncomine TCR Beta short-read assay. One entry per CDR3 protein results from TCRdb running MiXCR on the PCR reads. The sample has fewer than 30,000 distinct CDR3 sequences; roughly 40% are singletons. The sample consisted of CD4+ T cells from blood, cultured in vitro, taken about 7 months after SARS-CoV-2 vaccination. The receptors here all came from a human donor who had recovered from COVID-19.

V is TRBV7-2 and J is TRBJ2-2; unclear D gene. Germline CDR1 reads SGHTA; CDR2 reads FQGNSA. The CDR3 is 13 amino acids. Trimming took off 6 bases at V and 0 bases at J, with 5 bases between the two ends. The CDR3 DNA follows: TGTGCCAGCAGACAGCCGAACACCGGGGAGCTGTTTTTT. Protein sequence: CASRQPNTGELFF.

The rearrangement uses TRBV6-1 and TRBJ2-5; perhaps TRBD2 as D (5 bases). V gave up 5 bases and J gave up 3 bases, with 7 bases separating them. Germline V gene data show CDR1 as MNHNS and CDR2 as SASEGT. The CDR3 contains 12 residues. The CDR3 nucleotides are TGTGCCAGCAGTCCCGGGGAAGAGACCCAGTACTTC. This gives the protein CASSPGEETQYF.

The V gene is TRBV28, the J gene TRBJ2-5; 14 nucleotides align to TRBD2. The CDR3 totals 16 residues. The V gene end was trimmed by 6 bases and the J gene end by 5 bases; junction bases not matched to a gene: 8. The germline V gene has CDR1 MDHEN and CDR2 SYDVKM. The CDR3 DNA is TGTGCCAGCAGCGCCCCTCGGACTAGCGGGAGGGAGACCCAGTACTTC. Translation gives CASSAPRTSGRETQYF.

The rearrangement uses TRBV6-1 and TRBJ2-7; D gene ambiguous. The CDR3 runs 15 residues. V gave up 6 bases and J gave up 0 bases, with 15 bases separating them. The germline V gene has CDR1 MNHNS and CDR2 SASEGT. The DNA for the CDR3 is TGTGCCAGCAGACCCTCCTTGACTGCCTCCTACGAGCAGTACTTC. Its translation is CASRPSLTASYEQYF.

This clonotype was recorded only once. The chain employs TRBV20-1 and TRBJ2-7; the match to TRBD2 covers 14 bases. The J segment lost 5 bases and the V segment lost 6 bases, leaving 6 bases of the junction unmatched. CDR1 is DFQATT and CDR2 is SNEGSKA in the germline V gene (reference sequence). The CDR3 runs 14 residues. The CDR3 sequence: CSAPGTSGSHEQYF. The CDR3 DNA follows: TGCAGTGCCCCCGGGACTAGCGGGAGTCACGAGCAGTACTTC.

This clonotype has only one observation. CDR3 coding DNA: TGTGCCAGCAGTTTAACAGGGACGGGGCGGTCGGAGACCCAGTACTTC. Its translation is CASSLTGTGRSETQYF. The gene calls are TRBV28 and TRBJ2-5; tentatively, D is TRBD1 (6 bases). The CDR3 is made up of 16 amino acids. Trimming removed 2 bases from V and 5 bases from J, with 18 bases in between. CDR1 and CDR2 from the germline V gene are MDHEN and SYDVKM.

V is TRBV28 and J is TRBJ2-1; 9 nucleotides align to TRBD1. CDR1 and CDR2 from the germline V gene are MDHEN and SYDVKM. The CDR3 is 18 residues long. J lost 4 bases, V lost 6 bases, and 16 bases had no gene match. CDR3 coding DNA: TGTGCCAGCAGCCCTACAGGGGGCCCGAGCGGAGGATACAATGAGCAGTTCTTC. Translating gives CASSPTGGPSGGYNEQFF.

This chain connects TRBV28 to TRBJ2-5; maybe TRBD1 (6 bases). CDR3 length equals 14 residues. V lost 6 bases to trimming and J lost 1 base, with 12 bases between them. Germline-derived CDR1 and CDR2 are MDHEN and SYDVKM. The CDR3 DNA reads TGTGCCAGCAGACCCTCAGGGGCCCAAGAGACCCAGTACTTC. It codes for CASRPSGAQETQYF.

CDR3 region: CASSIEVRYQETQYF. Here the CDR3 DNA reads TGTGCCAGCAGCATCGAAGTCCGTTACCAAGAGACCCAGTACTTC. The rearrangement joins TRBV5-6 to TRBJ2-5, with D hard to call. CDR1 SGHDT and CDR2 YYEEEE come from the germline V gene. The CDR3 contains 15 residues. Trimming cost V 4 bases and J 0 bases, with 13 bases left between them.

The sample holds a few counts of this clonotype. The chain combines TRBV20-1 with TRBJ2-1, with 7 bases matching TRBD2. Unmatched junction bases numbered 13, after V lost 0 bases and J lost 5 bases. The CDR3 is 17 amino acids. Germline loops: CDR1 DFQATT, CDR2 SNEGSKA (reference sequence). CDR3 nucleotides: TGCAGTGCTAGAGATTCAAGGACCGGGACTATGGACAATGAGCAGTTCTTC. The encoded protein is CSARDSRTGTMDNEQFF.

The V and J genes are TRBV28 and TRBJ2-2; no reliable D call. The V and J ends lost 4 bases and 1 base respectively, with 1 base between them. Germline V gene data show CDR1 as MDHEN and CDR2 as SYDVKM. The CDR3 is 12 amino acids. The CDR3 nucleotides are TGTGCCAGCAGTTGGAACACCGGGGAGCTGTTTTTT. Residues: CASSWNTGELFF.

The V call is TRBV5-5, the J call TRBJ2-5; 9 positions agree with TRBD1. J lost 5 bases, V lost 4 bases, and 6 bases had no gene match. Germline V lookup: CDR1 SGHKS, CDR2 YYEKEE (reference sequence). This CDR3 region has 14 residues. CDR3: CASSPQTGGETQYF. The CDR3 DNA reads TGTGCCAGCAGCCCTCAGACAGGGGGGGAGACCCAGTACTTC.

This clonotype was found once. The chain recombines TRBV6-1 with TRBJ1-5, with TRBD1 matching 7 bases. V lost 6 bases and J lost 0; bases outside the gene matches: 8. The CDR3 is made up of 16 amino acids. From germline, CDR1 is MNHNS and CDR2 SASEGT. CDR3 sequence (DNA): TGTGCCAGCAGGCGCACCGGGACAGCTAGCAATCAGCCCCAGCATTTT. This codes for CASRRTGTASNQPQHF.

The CDR3 coding sequence is TGCGCCAGCAGCTTGCTGCTGGGCAGCATGAACACTGAAGCTTTCTTT. Amino acid sequence: CASSLLLGSMNTEAFF. The chain combines TRBV5-1 with TRBJ1-1, with D unclear. Trimming removed 1 base at V and 0 bases at J, with 13 bases between. There are 16 residues in the CDR3. CDR1 and CDR2 (germline): SGHRS, YFSETQ.

With respect to this clonotype: Sequence at one end of the junction differs from germline and may be a read error. This chain uses TRBV6-1 with TRBJ2-7, with a possible D match to TRBD2 (7 bases). The CDR3 spans 14 residues. Germline loops: CDR1 MNHNS, CDR2 SASEGT. CDR3 bases: TGTGCCAGCGGTGAGGGCGGGGGCCCCTACGAGCAGTACTTC. The encoded protein is CASGEGGGPYEQYF.

The chain employs TRBV14 and TRBJ1-6, with 9 nucleotides matching TRBD1. Trimming removed 4 bases from V and 10 bases from J; junction bases left unmatched: 8. The germline V gene has CDR1 SGHDN and CDR2 FVKESK. The CDR3 contains 15 residues. In DNA, the CDR3 is TGTGCCAGCAGCCTGTGGGGACAGGGAACATCACCCCTCCACTTT. This codes for CASSLWGQGTSPLHF.

The rearrangement joins TRBV20-1 to TRBJ2-1; 7 bases are a match to TRBD1. CDR1 and CDR2 (germline): DFQATT, SNEGSKA (reference sequence). The trim removed 6 bases at V and 5 bases at J, leaving 7 bases unmatched. CDR3 size: 13 residues. CDR3 DNA: TGCAGTGCAGGCCTGGGGACAGACAATGAGCAGTTCTTC. Translated: CSAGLGTDNEQFF.

This clonotype is medium-sized within its sample. The chain has TRBV15 and TRBJ1-5, with 9 bases identical to TRBD1. V was pared by 0 bases and J by 1 base, with 1 base of the junction left unmatched. Germline V CDR1 and CDR2: LNHNV, YYDKDF (reference sequence). This CDR3 is 16 amino acids long. The CDR3 coding sequence is TGTGCCACCAGCAGAGAGGGACAGGGAAGCAATCAGCCCCAGCATTTT. It encodes CATSREGQGSNQPQHF.

The sample holds a few counts of this clonotype. The chain couples TRBV24-1 to TRBJ2-3; 7 bases fit TRBD1. The germline gives CDR1 KGHDR, CDR2 SFDVKD. This CDR3 contains 15 residues. V shed 3 bases and J 0 bases; nucleotides not matched to a gene: 2. CDR3 nucleotide sequence: TGTGCCACCAGTGATCCGGGACAGAGCACAGATACGCAGTATTTT. Its protein is CATSDPGQSTDTQYF.

By share of the sample, this clonotype is medium-sized. J is TRBJ1-6 and V is TRBV15; TRBD1 aligns across 9 bases. This CDR3 has 12 amino acids. Trimming removed 8 bases from V and 10 bases from J; junction bases left unmatched: 3. The germline V gene encodes CDR1 LNHNV and CDR2 YYDKDF (reference sequence). CDR3 sequence reads: CATGTGNSPLHF. In nucleotides, the CDR3 is TGTGCCACCGGGACAGGGAACTCACCCCTCCACTTT.

This clonotype was seen a handful of times. The V gene is TRBV7-2, the J gene TRBJ1-1; 7 bases match TRBD1. Germline V gene sequence: CDR1 SGHTA, CDR2 FQGNSA. The CDR3 is 14 amino acids. Germline trimming cut 5 bases from V and 3 bases from J; bases unmatched to any gene: 6. As DNA, the CDR3 is TGTGCCAGCAGCAGAAGGGGGCCTGACACTGAAGCTTTCTTT. Encoded protein: CASSRRGPDTEAFF.